These 12 T cell receptor beta chains originate from one sample sequenced in a study of T-cell memory formation after mild COVID-19. TCRdb redid the calling of the 5' RACE reads with MiXCR, one entry per CDR3 protein. The sample comprises 250,000 to 300,000 distinct CDR3 sequences, around 16% of which are singletons, and roughly 25% rests with the top ten. The sample taken for sequencing was PBMCs or a T cell subset sorted from them (not recorded which). These receptors came from a man aged 18 to 29 who had mild COVID-19 (a few samples of this study predate the infection). Cell type and time point are not known.

Only a few counts were recorded for this clonotype. The rearrangement uses TRBV4-1 and TRBJ1-1; 7 bases line up with TRBD1. The CDR3 spans 17 residues. Germline V lookup: CDR1 MGHRA, CDR2 YSYEKL. V lost 3 bases, J lost 3 bases, and 13 bases stayed unmatched. CDR3 protein: CASSQDTGAASDTEAFF. The CDR3 DNA reads TGCGCCAGCAGCCAGGATACAGGGGCCGCGTCGGACACTGAAGCTTTCTTT.

The rearrangement links TRBV28 to TRBJ2-5, with 7 bases identical to TRBD2. Per the germline V gene, CDR1 is MDHEN and CDR2 is SYDVKM. This CDR3 comprises 15 residues. With V trimmed by 6 bases and J by 1 base, 8 bases remained unmatched. As DNA, the CDR3 is TGTGCCAGCAGCCATGGGGGGGGGATCCAAGAGACCCAGTACTTC. Protein product: CASSHGGGIQETQYF.

This rearrangement joins TRBV4-2 to TRBJ2-3; 8 positions agree with TRBD2. This CDR3 contains 17 residues. Germline CDR1 is LGHNA and CDR2 is YNFKEQ. Trimming removed 3 bases from V and 4 bases from J; junction bases left unmatched: 12. CDR3 nucleotides: TGTGCCAGCAGCCAGGAGGTAGCGGGGAGGGTCCCAGATACGCAGTATTTT. Translating it yields CASSQEVAGRVPDTQYF.

This chain uses TRBV4-1 with TRBJ2-5, with D perhaps being TRBD1 or TRBD2 (5 bases each). V dropped 3 bases and J dropped 0 bases, with 17 bases sitting between them. CDR3 length: 17 amino acids. Germline CDR1 MGHRA, CDR2 YSYEKL. CDR3 protein: CASSHRGPGRDQETQYF. The CDR3 DNA follows: TGCGCCAGCAGCCACCGGGGACCGGGCAGAGACCAAGAGACCCAGTACTTC.

This clonotype was observed many times. The genes are TRBV12-3 or TRBV12-4 and TRBJ1-5; D remains unclear. Trimming cost V 6 bases and J 1 base, with 7 bases left between them. The CDR3 runs 13 residues. The CDR3 nucleotides are TGTGCCAGCAGCCCAGACAGCAATCAGCCCCAGCATTTT. The encoded protein is CASSPDSNQPQHF.

There are a few counts of this clonotype. The rearrangement uses TRBV6-1 and TRBJ2-3, with 12 positions matching TRBD2. This CDR3 region has 16 residues. J gave up 9 bases and V 7 bases, and 14 bases lay outside the gene matches. Germline-derived CDR1 and CDR2 are MNHNS and SASEGT. The CDR3 DNA is TGTGCCAGCACCCCCGAACTAGCGGGGGGAAGGTGGACGCAGTATTTT. Translated: CASTPELAGGRWTQYF.

V is TRBV5-6 and J is TRBJ2-1; D possibly uses TRBD1 or TRBD2 (5 bases each). This CDR3 has 13 amino acids. Germline V lookup: CDR1 SGHDT, CDR2 YYEEEE. The ends were cut back, 4 bases at V and 5 bases at J, with 10 bases in the middle. CDR3 in DNA: TGTGCCAGCAGCCAGGGACGGCACAATGAGCAGTTCTTC. As protein: CASSQGRHNEQFF.

This clonotype was seen only a few times. A single base separates this from a much larger clone, so it may be a read error. The rearrangement links TRBV7-2 to TRBJ2-2; D unclear. There are 12 residues in the CDR3. Germline loops: CDR1 SGHTA, CDR2 FQGNSA. V was cut by 5 bases and J by 3 bases, with 4 bases left in between. This CDR3 is CASSTYTGELFF. Here the CDR3 DNA reads TGTGCCAGCAGCACTTACACCGGGGAGCTGTTTTTT.

The chain uses TRBV25-1 and TRBJ2-1; D is unresolved. Germline V gene data show CDR1 as MGHDK and CDR2 as SYGVNS. V dropped 10 bases and J dropped 0 bases, with 13 bases sitting between them. This CDR3 has 14 amino acids. The CDR3 DNA reads TGTGCCAAGAACCCGGCGAGCTCCTACAATGAGCAGTTCTTC. It yields the protein CAKNPASSYNEQFF.

The chain uses TRBV6-5 and TRBJ2-2, with 9 bases aligning to TRBD1. CDR1 and CDR2 (germline): MNHEY, SVGAGI. This CDR3 comprises 14 residues. J gave up 6 bases and V 7 bases, and 6 bases lay outside the gene matches. The CDR3 DNA reads as TGTGCCAGCAAGCGGGACAGGGAGGCCGGGGAGCTGTTTTTT. Its protein is CASKRDREAGELFF.

The sample holds many counts of this clonotype. This chain uses TRBV2 with TRBJ2-6, with D unclear. Germline CDR1 reads SNHLY; CDR2 reads FYNNEI. CDR3 length equals 14 residues. Trimming pared 3 bases from V and 1 base from J, leaving 4 bases between. Here the CDR3 reads CASSDRSGANVLTF. For the CDR3, the DNA is TGTGCCAGCAGTGACAGATCTGGGGCCAACGTCCTGACTTTC.

This chain links TRBV7-3 with TRBJ2-2; D ambiguous. Trimming took 1 base from V and 6 from J, leaving 9 bases between them. In germline, CDR1 is SGHTA, CDR2 FQGTGA. The CDR3 consists of 14 residues. CDR3 DNA sequence: TGTGCCAGCAGCTTAATGGGTAGTCCCGGGGAGCTGTTTTTT. Amino acids: CASSLMGSPGELFF. Full variable domain (missing parts from reference TRBV7-3 and TRBJ2-2): GAGVSQTPSNKVTEKGKYVELRCDPISGHTALYWYRQSLGQGPEFLIYFQGTGAADDSGLPNDRFFAVRPEGSVSTLKIQRTERGDSAVYLCASSLMGSPGELFFGEGSRLTVL.